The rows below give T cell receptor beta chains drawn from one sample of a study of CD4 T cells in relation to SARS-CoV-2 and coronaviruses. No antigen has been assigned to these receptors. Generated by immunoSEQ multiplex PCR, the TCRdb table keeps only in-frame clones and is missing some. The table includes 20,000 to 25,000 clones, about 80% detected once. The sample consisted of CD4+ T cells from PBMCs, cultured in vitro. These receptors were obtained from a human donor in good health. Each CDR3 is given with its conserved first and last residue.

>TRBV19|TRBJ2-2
CASMGSSTGELFF
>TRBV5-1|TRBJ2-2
CASSLAAGGTGELFF
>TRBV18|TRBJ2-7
CASSPPRSQRGSYEQYF
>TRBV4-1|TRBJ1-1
CASSHGQGDGTEAFF
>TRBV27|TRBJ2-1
CASSLSRAYNEQFF
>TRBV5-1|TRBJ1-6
CASSCAYLTGINSPLHF
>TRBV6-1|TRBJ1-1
CASSELETAPNTEAFF
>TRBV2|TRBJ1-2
CASSKRGGGTDYGYTF
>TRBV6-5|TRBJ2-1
CASRGISSYNEQFF
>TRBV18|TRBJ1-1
CASSPESRLAFF
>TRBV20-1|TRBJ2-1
CSASGLAGGGWDEQFF
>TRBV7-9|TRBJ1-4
CASSWGSGHEKLFF
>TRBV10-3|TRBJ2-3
CAISVGSHTDTQYF
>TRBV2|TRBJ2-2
CASSTFLELFF
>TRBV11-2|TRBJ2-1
CASSLLGGQGVQFF
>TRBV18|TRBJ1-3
CASSPQGSGNTIYF
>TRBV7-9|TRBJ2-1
CASSLAGASYNEQFF
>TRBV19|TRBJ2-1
CASSRLGLAYEQFF
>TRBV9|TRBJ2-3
CASSPAVPLKTGVGTDTQYF
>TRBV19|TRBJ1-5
CASSSNQGNQPQHF
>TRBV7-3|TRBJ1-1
CASSLYGVGAANTEAFF
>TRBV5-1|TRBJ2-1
CASSSEGRSDEQFF
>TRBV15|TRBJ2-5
CATSSTQVLDQETQYF
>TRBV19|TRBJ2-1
CASSPGTGAYNEQFF
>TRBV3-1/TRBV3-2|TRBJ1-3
CANQGRAGNTIYF
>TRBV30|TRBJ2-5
CAWSINIQETQYF
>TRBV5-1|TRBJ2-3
CASSLNGRSSTDTQYF
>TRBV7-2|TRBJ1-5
CASSPDHQPQHF
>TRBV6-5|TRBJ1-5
CASSYQEVLENQPQHF
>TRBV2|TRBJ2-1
CASRTSVINNEQFF
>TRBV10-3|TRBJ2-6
CAITSFQGTGANVLTF
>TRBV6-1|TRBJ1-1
CASSEVQYVAEAFF
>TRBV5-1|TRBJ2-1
CASSLALLGTSYNEQFF
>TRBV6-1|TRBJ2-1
CASSEGWGSSYNEQFF
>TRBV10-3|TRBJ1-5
CATSEGQASNQPQHF
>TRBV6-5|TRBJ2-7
CASSTRQGSYEQYF
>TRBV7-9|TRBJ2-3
CASSIKRGRTDTQYF
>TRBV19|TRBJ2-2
CATHPPSLSAGTGELFF
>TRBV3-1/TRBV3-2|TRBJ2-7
CASSPGTAPYEQYF
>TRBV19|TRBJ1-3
CASTSGSLRNTIYF